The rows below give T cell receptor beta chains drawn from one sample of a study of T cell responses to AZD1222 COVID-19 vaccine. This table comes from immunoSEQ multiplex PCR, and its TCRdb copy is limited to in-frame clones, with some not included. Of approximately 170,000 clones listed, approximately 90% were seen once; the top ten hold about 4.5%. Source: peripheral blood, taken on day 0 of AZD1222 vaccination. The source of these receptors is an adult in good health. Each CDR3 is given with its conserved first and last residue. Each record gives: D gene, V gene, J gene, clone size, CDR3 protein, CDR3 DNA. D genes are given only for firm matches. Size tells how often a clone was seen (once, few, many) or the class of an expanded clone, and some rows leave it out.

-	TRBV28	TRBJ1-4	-	CASSLVGEKLFF	TGTGCCAGCAGTTTAGTGGGAGAAAAACTGTTTTTT
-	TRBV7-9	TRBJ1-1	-	CASSLGQQNTEAFF	TGTGCCAGCAGCTTGGGGCAGCAGAACACTGAAGCTTTCTTT
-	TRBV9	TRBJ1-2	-	CASSPTPGDMFTGYTF	TGTGCCAGCAGCCCGACCCCAGGGGACATGTTTACAGGCTACACCTTC
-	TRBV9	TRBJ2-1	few	CASSYVDGGEQFF	TGTGCCAGCAGCTACGTAGACGGGGGTGAGCAGTTCTTC
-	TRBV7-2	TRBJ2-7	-	CASSPIPAGGPSDEQYF	TGTGCCAGCAGCCCTATTCCAGCCGGGGGGCCCAGCGACGAGCAGTACTTC
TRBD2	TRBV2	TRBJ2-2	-	CASSGTSGRAPNTGELFF	TGTGCCAGCAGTGGGACTAGCGGGAGGGCCCCGAACACCGGGGAGCTGTTTTTT
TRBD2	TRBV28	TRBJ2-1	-	CASGLAGASSYNEQFF	TGTGCCAGTGGACTAGCGGGAGCTAGCTCCTACAATGAGCAGTTCTTC
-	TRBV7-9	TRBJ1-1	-	CASSLGQGVNTEAFF	TGTGCCAGCAGCTTAGGGCAGGGCGTCAACACTGAAGCTTTCTTT
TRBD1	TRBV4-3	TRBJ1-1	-	CASSQATGQGMNTEAFF	TGCGCCAGCAGCCAAGCCACGGGACAGGGAATGAACACTGAAGCTTTCTTT
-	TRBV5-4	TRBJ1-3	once	CASSFGPRTDSGNTIYF	TGTGCCAGCAGCTTCGGCCCGAGGACGGACTCTGGAAACACCATATATTTT
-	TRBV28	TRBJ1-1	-	CASASPGRSTEAFF	TGTGCCAGCGCCAGTCCAGGGCGAAGTACTGAAGCTTTCTTT
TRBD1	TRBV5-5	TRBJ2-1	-	CASSGGQATDEQFF	TGTGCCAGCAGCGGGGGACAGGCAACGGATGAGCAGTTCTTC
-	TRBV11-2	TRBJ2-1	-	CASRPNRVEKYNEQFF	TGTGCCAGCAGACCTAACCGCGTTGAAAAATACAATGAGCAGTTCTTC
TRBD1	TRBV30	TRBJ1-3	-	CAWTGTGGIGNTIYF	TGTGCCTGGACCGGGACAGGCGGGATTGGAAACACCATATATTTT
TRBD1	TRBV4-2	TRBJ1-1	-	CASSQGTGVTEAFF	TGTGCCAGCAGCCAAGGGACAGGGGTTACTGAAGCTTTCTTT
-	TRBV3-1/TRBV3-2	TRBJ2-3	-	CASSQEQRRTDTQYF	TGTGCCAGCAGCCAAGAACAGCGCCGCACAGATACGCAGTATTTT
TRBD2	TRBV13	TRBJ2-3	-	CASTQTGGSYRDTQYF	TGTGCCAGCACACAAACTGGCGGGAGTTATAGGGATACGCAGTATTTT
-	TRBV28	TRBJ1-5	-	CASKTRGSNQPQHF	TGTGCCAGTAAGACCCGGGGCAGCAATCAGCCCCAGCATTTT
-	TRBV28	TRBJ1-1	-	CASSLGSRTPEAFF	TGTGCCAGCAGTTTGGGGAGCCGAACTCCAGAAGCTTTCTTT
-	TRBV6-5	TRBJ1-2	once	CASEERGSLGGYTF	TGTGCCAGCGAAGAACGCGGGAGTTTGGGGGGCTACACCTTC
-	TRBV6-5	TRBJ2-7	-	CASSYAGSYEQYF	TGTGCCAGCAGTTACGCTGGCTCCTACGAGCAGTACTTC
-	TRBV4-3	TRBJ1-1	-	CASSHMNTEAFF	TGCGCCAGCAGCCATATGAACACTGAAGCTTTCTTT
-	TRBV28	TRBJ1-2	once	CASTETVSYGYTF	TGTGCCAGCACCGAGACAGTTTCCTATGGCTACACCTTC
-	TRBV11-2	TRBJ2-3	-	CASRRHGGKADTQYF	TGTGCCAGCAGGCGACACGGGGGCAAGGCAGATACGCAGTATTTT
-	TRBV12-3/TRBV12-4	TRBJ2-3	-	CASRLTDTQYF	TGTGCCAGCCGGCTCACAGATACGCAGTATTTT
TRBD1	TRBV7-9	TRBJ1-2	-	CASSGQGYYGYTF	TGTGCCAGCAGCGGACAGGGGTACTATGGCTACACCTTC
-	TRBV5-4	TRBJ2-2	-	CASSLGVANTGELFF	TGTGCCAGCAGCTTGGGGGTTGCGAACACCGGGGAGCTGTTTTTT
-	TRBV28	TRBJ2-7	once	CASSLRVYEQYF	TGTGCCAGCAGTTTGAGGGTCTACGAGCAGTACTTC
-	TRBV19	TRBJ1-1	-	CASSIDALKGRDTEAFF	TGTGCCAGTAGTATAGATGCGTTAAAGGGACGGGACACTGAAGCTTTCTTT
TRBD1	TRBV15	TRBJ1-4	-	CATSRALTGLPTNEKLFF	TGTGCCACCAGCAGAGCATTGACAGGGCTCCCAACTAATGAAAAACTGTTTTTT
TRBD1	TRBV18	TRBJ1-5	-	CASSPGQIHNQPQHF	TGTGCCAGCTCACCGGGACAGATACACAATCAGCCCCAGCATTTT
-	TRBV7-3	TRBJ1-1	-	CASSLSSYTEAFF	TGTGCCAGCAGCTTAAGTTCGTACACTGAAGCTTTCTTT
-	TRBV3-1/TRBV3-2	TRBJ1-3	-	CASSSIGYSVPTIYF	TGTGCCAGCAGTTCAATCGGATACAGTGTTCCCACCATATATTTT
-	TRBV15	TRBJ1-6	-	CATSRPTRGSYNSPLHF	TGTGCCACCAGCAGGCCTACACGGGGGTCCTATAATTCACCCCTCCACTTT
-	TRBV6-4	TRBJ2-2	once	CASSAGATGELFF	TGTGCCAGCAGTGCGGGAGCCACCGGGGAGCTGTTTTTT
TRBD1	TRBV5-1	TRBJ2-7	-	CASSPWDRLTYEQYF	TGCGCCAGCAGCCCATGGGACAGATTAACCTACGAGCAGTACTTC
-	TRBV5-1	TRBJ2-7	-	CASSLEGQIYEQYF	TGCGCCAGCAGCTTGGAGGGGCAGATTTACGAGCAGTACTTC
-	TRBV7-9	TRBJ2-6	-	CASSGVGANVLTF	TGTGCCAGCTCTGGGGTGGGGGCCAACGTCCTGACTTTC
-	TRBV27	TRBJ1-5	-	CASGLDSDQPQHF	TGTGCCAGCGGACTGGACAGTGATCAGCCCCAGCATTTT
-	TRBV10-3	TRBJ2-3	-	CAISDGASTDTQYF	TGTGCCATCAGTGACGGAGCTAGCACAGATACGCAGTATTTT
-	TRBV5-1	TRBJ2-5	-	CASSAPSRLKSREETQYF	TGCGCCAGCAGCGCCCCAAGTCGACTAAAATCTCGGGAGGAGACCCAGTACTTC
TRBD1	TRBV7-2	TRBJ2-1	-	CASSLGPGGSYNEQFF	TGTGCCAGCAGCTTAGGACCAGGGGGCAGCTACAATGAGCAGTTCTTC